These 27 T cell receptor beta chains share one sample of origin, sequenced in a study of cytomegalovirus exposure and HLA in healthy donors. The PCR had 60 Vbeta and 13 Jbeta primers. Using immunoSEQ multiplex PCR, the repertoire was profiled, and TCRdb retains in-frame clones only, with some absent. The sample carries about 78,000 clones, approximately 70% recorded once. The sequenced sample consisted of PBMCs. The receptors here all came from a woman aged 40 to 50 in good health and CMV-seropositive.

The chain links TRBV7-2 to TRBJ1-2, with TRBD1 as a possible D gene (6 bases). The germline V and J ends were trimmed by 3 bases and 12 bases, with 20 bases remaining between them. Looked up from germline, CDR1 is SGHTA and CDR2 is FQGNSA. The CDR3 is made up of 14 amino acids. In nucleotides, the CDR3 is TGTGCCAGCAGCTTTTCTCCGTTAGGGGGATCAGACACCTTC. This gives the protein CASSFSPLGGSDTF.

V and J are TRBV4-2 and TRBJ1-1; unclear D gene. Germline CDR1 reads LGHNA; CDR2 reads YNFKEQ. V was clipped by 1 base and J by 1 base, with 4 bases between them. The CDR3 spans 13 residues. CDR3 bases: TGTGCCAGCAGCCAAGGGGCGAACACTGAAGCTTTCTTT. Translated, it gives CASSQGANTEAFF.

This clone was picked up one time. This rearrangement joins TRBV5-1 to TRBJ2-2; TRBD2 matches 9 bases. V shed 0 bases and J 3 bases; nucleotides not matched to a gene: 6. The CDR3 sequence is 17 residues long. Germline CDR1 is SGHRS and CDR2 is YFSETQ. The CDR3 DNA is TGCGCCAGCAGCTTGGCGGCTAGCGGGATTTACACCGGGGAGCTGTTTTTT. Its protein is CASSLAASGIYTGELFF.

Many counts were recorded for this clone. The chain carries TRBV7-8 and TRBJ1-1; 7 positions agree with TRBD1. The CDR3 covers 14 residues. V was pared by 5 bases and J by 5 bases, with 8 bases of the junction left unmatched. Per germline, CDR1 SGHVS and CDR2 FQNEAQ. The CDR3 nucleotides read TGTGCCAGCAGCCCTAAGACAGGGAGTACTGAAGCTTTCTTT. Its translation is CASSPKTGSTEAFF.

The chain is built from TRBV5-1 and TRBJ1-1; D is possibly TRBD1 (5 bases). The CDR3 has 12 amino acids. Trimming pared 4 bases from V and 6 bases from J, leaving 10 bases between. Germline loops: CDR1 SGHRS, CDR2 YFSETQ. For the CDR3, the DNA is TGCGCCAGCAGCGCCGGGGGGTCTGAAGCTTTCTTT. It is translated as CASSAGGSEAFF. Full variable domain (rest looked up from reference TRBV5-1 and TRBJ1-1): KAGVTQTPRYLIKTRGQQVTLSCSPISGHRSVSWYQQTPGQGLQFLFEYFSETQRNKGNFPGRFSGRQFSNSRSEMNVSTLELGDSALYLCASSAGGSEAFFGQGTRLTVV.

This clone has more than one count but fewer than ten. This chain joins TRBV27 and TRBJ2-5; D is possibly TRBD2 (5 bases). Trimming left V 3 bases short and J 4 bases short, with 12 bases between. This CDR3 comprises 14 residues. The germline V gene has CDR1 MNHEY and CDR2 SMNVEV (reference sequence). The CDR3 coding sequence is TGTGCCAGCAGTTTTGGAGGTAATGGAGAGACCCAGTACTTC. Amino acid sequence: CASSFGGNGETQYF.

This clone is a singleton in its sample. This rearrangement joins TRBV7-8 to TRBJ2-6; no firm D call. This CDR3 region has 17 residues. Trimming took off 0 bases at V and 0 bases at J, with 9 bases between the two ends. The V gene's germline CDR1 is SGHVS and CDR2 FQNEAQ. The CDR3 is CASSLASVVSGANVLTF. DNA for the CDR3: TGTGCCAGCAGCTTAGCGTCAGTGGTCTCTGGGGCCAACGTCCTGACTTTC.

This clone has just a few counts. J is TRBJ2-3 and V is TRBV28, with D possibly being TRBD2 (8 bases). Germline assignment: CDR1 MDHEN and CDR2 SYDVKM. Trimming removed 3 bases at V and 10 bases at J, with 26 bases between. The CDR3 loop spans 17 amino acids. The CDR3 protein is CASSFRRGGTEARPQYF. The CDR3 DNA reads as TGTGCCAGCAGTTTTCGTCGGGGGGGGACAGAAGCCCGCCCGCAGTATTTT.

This clone has just one count. V and J are TRBV7-9 and TRBJ2-1; 10 bases fit TRBD2. The CDR3 runs 17 residues. J was trimmed by 4 bases and V by 5 bases; bases with no gene match: 11. Germline-derived CDR1 and CDR2 are SEHNR and FQNEAQ (reference sequence). CDR3 protein: CASSARSRLAGYNEQFF. The CDR3 DNA is TGTGCCAGCAGCGCTCGATCAAGACTAGCGGGTTACAATGAGCAGTTCTTC. The full variable domain, in which reference TRBV7-9 and TRBJ2-1 provide the parts outside the CDR3, is DTGVSQNPRHKITKRGQNVTFRCDPISEHNRLYWYRQTLGQGPEFLTYFQNEAQLEKSRLLSDRFSAERPKGSFSTLEIQRTEQGDSAMYLCASSARSRLAGYNEQFFGPGTRLTVL.

This chain links TRBV9 with TRBJ2-5, with D uncertain. The V end was cut by 0 bases, the J end by 5 bases, with 11 bases between. The germline gives CDR1 SGDLS, CDR2 YYNGEE. There are 14 residues in the CDR3. The DNA for the CDR3 is TGTGCCAGCAGCGTAGAGGCTAGTGGGGAGACCCAGTACTTC. The encoded protein is CASSVEASGETQYF.

This clone is deemed medium-sized. This chain links TRBV4-3 with TRBJ1-4, with 8 bases lining up with TRBD1. V lost 6 bases, J lost 8 bases, and 8 bases stayed unmatched. The CDR3 loop spans 14 amino acids. CDR1 and CDR2 (germline): LGHNA, YSLEER. Here the CDR3 DNA reads TGCGCCAGCAGTCAGGACAGGGTTCGGGAAAAACTGTTTTTT. Protein sequence: CASSQDRVREKLFF.

This chain joins TRBV7-2 and TRBJ1-2; 7 nucleotides match TRBD1. Looked up from germline, CDR1 is SGHTA and CDR2 is FQGNSA. The CDR3 sequence is 14 residues long. After removal of 5 bases from V and 5 bases from J, the junction contained 8 bases not matched to a gene. The CDR3 region is CASSPRTGRYGYTF. In nucleotides, the CDR3 is TGTGCCAGCAGCCCTCGGACAGGACGGTATGGCTACACCTTC. Full variable domain (missing parts from reference TRBV7-2 and TRBJ1-2): GAGVSQSPSNKVTEKGKDVELRCDPISGHTALYWYRQSLGQGLEFLIYFQGNSAPDKSGLPSDRFSAERTGGSVSTLTIQRTQQEDSAVYLCASSPRTGRYGYTFGSGTRLTVV.

This clone appeared a few times. V gene TRBV6-6 combines with J gene TRBJ1-1; no reliable D call. The CDR3 consists of 13 residues. Germline loops: CDR1 MNHNY, CDR2 SVGAGI (reference sequence). V lost 0 bases and J 1 base, leaving 3 bases between the germline ends. The CDR3 is CASSYSRNTEAFF. The CDR3 nucleotides read TGTGCCAGCAGTTACTCCAGGAACACTGAAGCTTTCTTT.

This clone was found once. V is TRBV16 and J is TRBJ1-6, with 7 bases identical to TRBD1. CDR1 KGHSY and CDR2 FQNENV come from the germline V gene. V gave up 4 bases and J gave up 11 bases; unmatched junction bases: 5. The CDR3 length is 13 residues. The CDR3 is CASSPNRGTPLHF. CDR3 DNA sequence: TGTGCCAGCAGCCCGAACAGGGGAACACCCCTCCACTTT.

The chain carries TRBV11-1 and TRBJ2-2; D might be TRBD2 (6 bases). This CDR3 region has 16 residues. CDR1 and CDR2 (germline): SGHAT, FQDESV (reference sequence). Trimming took off 3 bases at V and 4 bases at J, with 15 bases between the two ends. CDR3 loop: CASSLGRLVVTGELFF. The DNA of the CDR3 is TGTGCCAGCAGCTTGGGGAGGCTAGTTGTCACCGGGGAGCTGTTTTTT.

This clone has only a few counts. The rearrangement uses TRBV5-6 and TRBJ2-5, with 9 bases fitting TRBD2. The CDR3 consists of 16 residues. Losses at the gene ends were 4 bases for V and 5 bases for J; bases not matched to a gene: 12. In germline, CDR1 is SGHDT, CDR2 YYEEEE. The DNA for the CDR3 is TGTGCCAGCAGCAACGGGCGGGGGGGTGTGCGGGAGACCCAGTACTTC. Protein product: CASSNGRGGVRETQYF.

This chain connects TRBV20-1 to TRBJ2-3; D is unclear. This CDR3 is 11 amino acids long. Per the germline V gene, CDR1 is DFQATT and CDR2 is SNEGSKA (reference sequence). V lost 2 bases and J lost 6, with 6 bases in between. DNA for the CDR3: TGCAGTGCTAGACCGTTGGATACGCAGTATTTT. This codes for CSARPLDTQYF.

This clone was found once. This chain links TRBV5-1 with TRBJ1-2; a possible D gene is TRBD1 (5 bases). V dropped 0 bases and J dropped 3 bases, with 9 bases sitting between them. The germline V gene encodes CDR1 SGHRS and CDR2 YFSETQ. The CDR3 consists of 14 residues. For the CDR3, the DNA is TGCGCCAGCAGCTTGGCGGGGGTTGACTATGGCTACACCTTC. It encodes CASSLAGVDYGYTF.

V and J are TRBV7-2 and TRBJ1-2; 8 nucleotides align to TRBD1. CDR1 is SGHTA and CDR2 is FQGNSA in the germline V gene. This CDR3 has 15 amino acids. V was clipped by 1 base and J by 3 bases; unmatched bases: 4. The CDR3 reads CASSLDQGAHYGYTF. CDR3 in DNA: TGTGCCAGCAGCTTAGATCAGGGGGCTCACTATGGCTACACCTTC.

This chain joins TRBV5-1 and TRBJ1-4; the match to TRBD1 covers 8 bases. V dropped 4 bases and J dropped 6; count of bases not matched to a gene: 5. CDR1 and CDR2 from the germline V gene are SGHRS and YFSETQ. The CDR3 runs 14 residues. CDR3 DNA: TGCGCCAGCAGCCACGGACAGGGTTATGAAAAACTGTTTTTT. Its protein is CASSHGQGYEKLFF. Complete variable domain (other parts from reference TRBV5-1 and TRBJ1-4): KAGVTQTPRYLIKTRGQQVTLSCSPISGHRSVSWYQQTPGQGLQFLFEYFSETQRNKGNFPGRFSGRQFSNSRSEMNVSTLELGDSALYLCASSHGQGYEKLFFGSGTQLSVL.

This chain links TRBV7-2 with TRBJ2-5; D possibly corresponds to TRBD2 (6 bases). V lost 5 bases, J lost 5 bases, and 18 bases lay in between. This CDR3 is built from 15 residues. CDR1 is SGHTA, CDR2 FQGNSA, per germline. Here the CDR3 DNA reads TGTGCCAGCAGCCCCCGCGAAGGGAGGAGGGAGACCCAGTACTTC. As protein: CASSPREGRRETQYF.

The chain is built from TRBV5-1 and TRBJ2-2; TRBD1 matches at 9 bases. V was clipped by 0 bases and J by 4 bases; unmatched bases: 7. CDR1 is SGHRS, CDR2 YFSETQ, per germline. The CDR3 is 17 residues long. CDR3 sequence (DNA): TGCGCCAGCAGCTTGGGACCGGGACAGGGTAGCACCGGGGAGCTGTTTTTT. This gives the protein CASSLGPGQGSTGELFF. The full variable domain, completed using reference TRBV5-1 and TRBJ2-2, is KAGVTQTPRYLIKTRGQQVTLSCSPISGHRSVSWYQQTPGQGLQFLFEYFSETQRNKGNFPGRFSGRQFSNSRSEMNVSTLELGDSALYLCASSLGPGQGSTGELFFGEGSRLTVL.

This clone turned up a few times. The chain carries TRBV6-1 and TRBJ1-1; 7 nucleotides align to TRBD1. The CDR3 is made up of 14 amino acids. CDR1 is MNHNS, CDR2 SASEGT, per germline. Germline trimming cut 3 bases from V and 10 bases from J; bases unmatched to any gene: 11. The CDR3 bases are TGTGCCAGCAGTGATAAGGCTTGGGGACAGCGAGCTTTCTTT. Its protein product is CASSDKAWGQRAFF.

The chain combines TRBV18 with TRBJ1-1, with 8 nucleotides matching TRBD1. This CDR3 is 14 amino acids long. Germline V gene data show CDR1 as KGHSH and CDR2 as LQKENI. Germline trimming cut 8 bases from V and 1 base from J; bases unmatched to any gene: 6. CDR3 loop: CASAGQGKNTEAFF. In DNA form, the CDR3 reads TGTGCCAGCGCTGGACAGGGAAAGAACACTGAAGCTTTCTTT.

This clone was detected only once. The gene calls are TRBV6-6 and TRBJ2-1; a weak D match, TRBD1 (7 bases). The CDR3 loop spans 15 amino acids. Germline loops: CDR1 MNHNY, CDR2 SVGAGI (reference sequence). V was clipped by 5 bases and J by 1 base, with 12 bases between them. The CDR3 loop reads CASSGGTASYNEQFF. The CDR3 coding sequence is TGTGCCAGCAGTGGGGGGACAGCTTCCTACAATGAGCAGTTCTTC.

This clone was seen once. The CDR3 DNA reads as TGTGCCAGCAGCCCTTATAGCGGGGGAGACAATGAGCAGTTCTTC. It codes for CASSPYSGGDNEQFF. This chain links TRBV5-5 with TRBJ2-1; 9 bases fit TRBD2. Germline-derived CDR1 and CDR2 are SGHKS and YYEKEE (reference sequence). The V segment lost 4 bases and the J segment 5 bases; nucleotides outside the gene matches: 7. The CDR3 loop spans 15 amino acids.

This clone was seen only once. J is TRBJ1-1 and V is TRBV7-2, with D hard to call. CDR3 length: 14 amino acids. V lost 1 base and J lost 0, with 6 bases in between. The germline gives CDR1 SGHTA, CDR2 FQGNSA. The CDR3: CASSLGSVNTEAFF. CDR3 sequence (DNA): TGTGCCAGCAGCTTAGGCAGTGTGAACACTGAAGCTTTCTTT. The whole variable domain, filled in from reference TRBV7-2 and TRBJ1-1, reads GAGVSQSPSNKVTEKGKDVELRCDPISGHTALYWYRQSLGQGLEFLIYFQGNSAPDKSGLPSDRFSAERTGGSVSTLTIQRTQQEDSAVYLCASSLGSVNTEAFFGQGTRLTVV.